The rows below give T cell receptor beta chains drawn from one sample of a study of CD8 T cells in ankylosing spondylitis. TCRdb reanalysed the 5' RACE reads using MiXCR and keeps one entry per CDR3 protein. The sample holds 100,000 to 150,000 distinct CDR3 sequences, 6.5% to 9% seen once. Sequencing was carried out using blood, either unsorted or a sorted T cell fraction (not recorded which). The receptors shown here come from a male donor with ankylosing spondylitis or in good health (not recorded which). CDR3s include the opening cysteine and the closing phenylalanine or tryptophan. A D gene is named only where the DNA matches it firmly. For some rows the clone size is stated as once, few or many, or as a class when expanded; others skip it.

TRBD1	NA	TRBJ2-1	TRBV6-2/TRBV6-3	TGTGCCAGCAGTTACCGGGGAGACAGGGTCTCCTACAATGAGCAGTTCTTC	CASSYRGDRVSYNEQFF
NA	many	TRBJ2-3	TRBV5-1	TGCGCCAGCAGCTTGGACGCCAGGGGAATGGATACGCAGTATTTT	CASSLDARGMDTQYF
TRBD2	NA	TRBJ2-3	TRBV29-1	TGCAGCGTTGGTGGGACTAGCGGGGGGAACACAGATACGCAGTATTTT	CSVGGTSGGNTDTQYF
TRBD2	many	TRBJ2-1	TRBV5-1	TGCGCCAGCAGCTTGGCTAGCGGGGGGGCCCACAATGAGCAGTTCTTC	CASSLASGGAHNEQFF
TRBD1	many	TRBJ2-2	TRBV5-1	TGCGCCAGCAGCTTGTTAGTCGCAGGGGGCACCGGGGAGCTGTTTTTT	CASSLLVAGGTGELFF
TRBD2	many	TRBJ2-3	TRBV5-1	TGCGCCAGCAGCTTAAAGCGGGGGAGCCTCACAGATACGCAGTATTTT	CASSLKRGSLTDTQYF
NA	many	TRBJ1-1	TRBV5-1	TGCGCCAGCAGCTTAAAGGGCCACGGGGACACTGAAGCTTTCTTT	CASSLKGHGDTEAFF
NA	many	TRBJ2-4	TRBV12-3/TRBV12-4	TGTGCCAGCAGTAAGACGGGAGCCCCCCCGAACTTC	CASSKTGAPPNF
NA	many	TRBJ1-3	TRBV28	TGTGCCAGCAGTAGAGGGTACACCATATATTTT	CASSRGYTIYF
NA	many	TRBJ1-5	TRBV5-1	TGCGCCAGCAGCTTGGTTGGGGCGGATCAGCCCCAGCATTTT	CASSLVGADQPQHF
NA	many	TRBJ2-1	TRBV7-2	TGTGCCAGCAGCTCCCTTTCGGGTGAGCAGTTCTTC	CASSSLSGEQFF
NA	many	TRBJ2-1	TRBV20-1	TGCAGTGCGAGTGGGGCGTCTGTCTACAATGAGCAGTTCTTC	CSASGASVYNEQFF
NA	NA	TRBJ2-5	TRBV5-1	TGCGCCAGCAGATTCTGGGGAGAAGGTTTAGCAGAGACCCAGTACTTC	CASRFWGEGLAETQYF
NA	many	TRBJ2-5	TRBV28	TGTGCCAGCAGAAAACAGGAAGAACAAGAGACCCAGTACTTC	CASRKQEEQETQYF
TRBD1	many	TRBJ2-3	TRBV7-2	TGTGCCAGCAGCCTGGGACAGGGGAGAGATACGCAGTATTTT	CASSLGQGRDTQYF
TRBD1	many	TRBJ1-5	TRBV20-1	TGCAGTGCTAGCGCACAGGGGGCGGGTCAGCCCCAGCATTTT	CSASAQGAGQPQHF
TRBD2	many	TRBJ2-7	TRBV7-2	TGTGCCAGCAGCGCCGGACTAGCGGGAGGTTACGAGCAGTACTTC	CASSAGLAGGYEQYF
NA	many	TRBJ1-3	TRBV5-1	TGCGCCAGCAGCGGCGGGACAAGCTCTGGAAACACCATATATTTT	CASSGGTSSGNTIYF
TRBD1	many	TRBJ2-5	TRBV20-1	TGCAGTGCTAGACCCGGACAGGGTTGGGGAGAGACCCAGTACTTC	CSARPGQGWGETQYF
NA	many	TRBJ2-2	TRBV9	TGTGCCAGCAGCGGGGTCGGTTCAACAGGGCTCTCGAACACCGGGGAGCTGTTTTTT	CASSGVGSTGLSNTGELFF
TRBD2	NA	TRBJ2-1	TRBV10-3	TGTGCCATCAGTGAGACCGGGACTAGCAATGAGCAGTTCTTC	CAISETGTSNEQFF
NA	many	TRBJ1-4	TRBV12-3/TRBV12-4	TGTGCCAGCAGTTTAAGGGTGATCCAGGGGTCTGAAAAACTGTTTTTT	CASSLRVIQGSEKLFF
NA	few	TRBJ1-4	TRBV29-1	TGCAGCTGGTGTAAGGCGGGTAATGAAAAACTGTTTTTT	CSWCKAGNEKLFF
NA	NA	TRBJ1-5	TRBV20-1	TGCTGTGCGCACCCTTTGGCGGATAGCAATCAGCCCCAGCATTTT	CCAHPLADSNQPQHF
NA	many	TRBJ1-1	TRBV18	TGTGCCAGCTCACCAGGCGCGGTCGGTCTCTTT	CASSPGAVGLF
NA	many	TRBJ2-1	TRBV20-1	TGCAGTGCTGGGACTTGGAGCTCCTACAATGAGCAGTTCTTC	CSAGTWSSYNEQFF
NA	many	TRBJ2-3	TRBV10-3	TGTGCCATCAGTGGGGTGCCCTTTGGGGGGGCCCCAGATACGCAGTATTTT	CAISGVPFGGAPDTQYF
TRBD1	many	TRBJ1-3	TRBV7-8	TGTGCCAGCAGCTTTGGACAGGGGGGAGGAAACACCATATATTTT	CASSFGQGGGNTIYF
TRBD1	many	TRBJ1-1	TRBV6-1	TGTGCCAGCACCCAGGGGGTGGACACTGAAGCTTTCTTT	CASTQGVDTEAFF
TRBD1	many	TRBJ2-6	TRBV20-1	TGCAGTGCTAGAGATTTGAGACAGGGGGTGGCTGGGGCCAACGTCCTGACTTTC	CSARDLRQGVAGANVLTF
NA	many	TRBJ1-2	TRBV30	TGTGCCTGGAGTGCACTCTATGGCTACACCTTC	CAWSALYGYTF
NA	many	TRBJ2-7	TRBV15	TGTGCCACCAGCAGAGACAGGGGTTACGAGCAGTACTTC	CATSRDRGYEQYF
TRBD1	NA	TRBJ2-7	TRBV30	TGTGCCTGGAGGCGTGCGTCGACAGGGGGAACCTACGAGCAGTACTTC	CAWRRASTGGTYEQYF
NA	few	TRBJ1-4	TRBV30	TGTGCCTGGGTACCGCAGGGGCTCAGCGAAAAACTGTTTTTT	CAWVPQGLSEKLFF
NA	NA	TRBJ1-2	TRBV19	TGTGCCAGTAGTCCCCTGGGAGGGGCCCCCTATGGCTACACCTTC	CASSPLGGAPYGYTF
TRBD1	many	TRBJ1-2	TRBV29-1	TGCAGCGTCACTAAGGGGGCGGATGGCTACACCTTC	CSVTKGADGYTF
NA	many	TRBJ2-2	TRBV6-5	TGTGCCAGCAGCTACGCGGGGTACACCGGGGAGCTGTTTTTT	CASSYAGYTGELFF
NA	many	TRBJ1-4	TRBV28	TGTGCCGGACGGGGGGCGGGTAATGAAAAACTGTTTTTT	CAGRGAGNEKLFF
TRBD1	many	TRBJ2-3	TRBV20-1	TGCAGTGCCGGACCGGGACAGGGGTTTAATACGCAGTATTTT	CSAGPGQGFNTQYF
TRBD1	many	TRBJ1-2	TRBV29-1	TGCAGCGTCCCCCCGATACGGGACAGGGGGCTTGGCTACACCTTC	CSVPPIRDRGLGYTF
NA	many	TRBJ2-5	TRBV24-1	TGTGCCACCAGTGACCCCGGGACACCGAAAGAGACCCAGTACTTC	CATSDPGTPKETQYF
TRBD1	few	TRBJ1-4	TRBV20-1	TGCAGTGCTACCGGGACAGGGGCCCTTGGGGATGAAAAACTGTTTTTT	CSATGTGALGDEKLFF
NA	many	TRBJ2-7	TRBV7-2	TGTGCCAGCAGCTTATTCGGCGAGCAGTACTTC	CASSLFGEQYF
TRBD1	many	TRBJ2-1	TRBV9	TGTGCCAGTGGGGACAGCTCCTACAATGAGCAGTTCTTC	CASGDSSYNEQFF
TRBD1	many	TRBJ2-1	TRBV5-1	TGCGCCAGCAGCTTGGTATTCGGGACAGGGATCAATGAGCAGTTCTTC	CASSLVFGTGINEQFF
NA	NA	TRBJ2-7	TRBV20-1	TGCAGTGCCTACACCCCAGGGAAGGCCGAGCAGTACTTC	CSAYTPGKAEQYF
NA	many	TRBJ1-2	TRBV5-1	TGCGCCAGCAGCTCCTCCTGGGTTGGAGACGGTGGCTACACCTTC	CASSSSWVGDGGYTF
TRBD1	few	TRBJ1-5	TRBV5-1	TGCGCCAGCAGCTTGGAGGGGGCGACTAGCAATCAGCCCCAGCATTTT	CASSLEGATSNQPQHF
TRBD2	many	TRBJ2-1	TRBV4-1	TGCGCCAGCAGCCAAGATCCCCCCAATAGCGGGGGGGCGGTAAATGAGCAGTTCTTC	CASSQDPPNSGGAVNEQFF
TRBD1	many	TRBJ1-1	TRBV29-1	TGCAGCACCGCGGGACAGATGAACACTGAAGCTTTCTTT	CSTAGQMNTEAFF
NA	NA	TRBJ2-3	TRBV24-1	TGTGCCACCAGCGGGGGCGCAGATACGCAGTATTTT	CATSGGADTQYF
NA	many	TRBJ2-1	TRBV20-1	TGCAGTGCTAGAGCCGAGGGTAACAATGAGCAGTTCTTC	CSARAEGNNEQFF
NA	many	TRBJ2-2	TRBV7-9	TGTGCCAGCAGCTTACGCCAGAACACCGGGGAGCTGTTTTTT	CASSLRQNTGELFF
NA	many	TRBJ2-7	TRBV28	TGTGCCGTGAACCCAGGACCGAACCACTCCTACGAGCAGTACTTC	CAVNPGPNHSYEQYF
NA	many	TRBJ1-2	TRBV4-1	TGCGCCAGCAGCCAAGCAGGGGCTGAGGGCTACACCTTC	CASSQAGAEGYTF
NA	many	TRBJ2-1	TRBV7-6	TGTGCCAGCAGCCCGCGCGGCGGACACTTCTACAATGAGCAGTTCTTC	CASSPRGGHFYNEQFF
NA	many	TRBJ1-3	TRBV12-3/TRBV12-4	TGTGCCAGCAGCCCTCTCCTTCCGGGACGGAGCTCTGGAAACACCATATATTTT	CASSPLLPGRSSGNTIYF
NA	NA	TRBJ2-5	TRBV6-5	TGTGCCAGCAGTTTCGATCGACCCCAAGAGACCCAGTACTTC	CASSFDRPQETQYF
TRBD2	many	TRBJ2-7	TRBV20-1	TGCAGTGCTAGAGATGCCGGGGGGTCCTACGAGCAGTACTTC	CSARDAGGSYEQYF